A single sample gave rise to the 24 T cell receptor beta chains below, sequenced in a study of OX40 agonist ivuxolimab in advanced cancers. Using immunoSEQ multiplex PCR, the repertoire was profiled, and TCRdb retains in-frame clones only, with some absent. The data contain roughly 60,000 clones, about 89% of them singletons. The specimen was CD4+ or CD8+ T cells sorted from blood, collected in a trial of the OX40 agonist ivuxolimab. All receptors come from an adult with an advanced solid tumor such as melanoma, head and neck, liver or kidney cancer.

In this sample, this clone turned up once. V is TRBV10-3 and J is TRBJ2-3; a possible D gene is TRBD1 (5 bases). Deletions cut 8 bases from V and 4 bases from J, with 19 bases between. This CDR3 contains 15 residues. From germline, CDR1 is ENHRY and CDR2 SYGVKD. CDR3 coding DNA: TGTGCCATCCAGCTCGGGCCCGAAGGGGCAGATACGCAGTATTTT. This translates into CAIQLGPEGADTQYF.

The sample holds a few counts of this clone. V usage is TRBV27 and J usage is TRBJ2-1; D is perhaps TRBD2 (5 bases). Between the trimmed V and J ends, which lost 5 bases and 14 bases, there was a span of 19 bases. The CDR3 sequence is 13 residues long. The germline V gene has CDR1 MNHEY and CDR2 SMNVEV (reference sequence). CDR3: CASSGSRIRLEFF. The DNA for the CDR3 is TGTGCCAGCAGTGGGAGTCGGATACGGTTGGAGTTCTTC.

The V and J genes are TRBV11-2 and TRBJ1-1; no clear D gene. The CDR3 covers 15 residues. Trimming took off 0 bases at V and 1 base at J, with 9 bases between the two ends. From germline, CDR1 is SGHAT and CDR2 FQNNGV. The CDR3 reads CASSLEGGSNTEAFF. The CDR3 nucleotides are TGTGCCAGCAGCTTAGAGGGCGGGTCGAACACTGAAGCTTTCTTT. The variable domain in full, with the rest retrieved from reference TRBV11-2 and TRBJ1-1, is EAGVAQSPRYKIIEKRQSVAFWCNPISGHATLYWYQQILGQGPKLLIQFQNNGVVDDSQLPKDRFSAERLKGVDSTLKIQPAKLEDSAVYLCASSLEGGSNTEAFFGQGTRLTVV.

Here the CDR3 reads CATVLGSGITDTQYF. The CDR3 DNA reads TGTGCCACCGTCTTGGGCAGCGGAATCACAGATACGCAGTATTTT. The rearrangement joins TRBV7-2 to TRBJ2-3; tentatively, D is TRBD2 (5 bases). CDR1 is SGHTA and CDR2 is FQGNSA in the germline V gene. There are 15 residues in the CDR3. V gave up 10 bases and J gave up 2 bases, with 19 bases separating them.

The CDR3 region is CASSYLATYEQYF. The CDR3 bases are TGTGCCAGCAGTTACTTGGCCACCTACGAGCAGTACTTC. This chain connects TRBV6-5 to TRBJ2-7; no clear D gene. The CDR3 runs to 13 residues. The V gene's germline CDR1 is MNHEY and CDR2 SVGAGI. V shed 1 base and J shed 2 bases, with 6 bases lying between them.

The V gene is TRBV28, the J gene TRBJ2-1; TRBD2 is a possible D gene (5 bases). Trimming cost V 2 bases and J 0 bases, with 8 bases left between them. Germline CDR1 and CDR2: MDHEN and SYDVKM. The CDR3 has 15 residues. CDR3 coding DNA: TGTGCCAGCAGTTTAACGGAGGTCTCCTACAATGAGCAGTTCTTC. Its translation is CASSLTEVSYNEQFF.

The chain links TRBV6-1 to TRBJ1-3, with a weak D call TRBD1 (5 bases). The CDR3 has 16 residues. Germline CDR1 reads MNHNS; CDR2 reads SASEGT. The V gene lost 1 base and the J gene lost 4 bases, with 14 bases spanning the gap. In nucleotides, the CDR3 is TGTGCCAGCAGTGAAGACCTTACCGGGACGGGAAACACCATATATTTT. Protein product: CASSEDLTGTGNTIYF.

The CDR3 coding sequence is TGTGCCAGCAGCCCCCGGGACCCTTTCTCCTACAATGAGCAGTTCTTC. Its protein product is CASSPRDPFSYNEQFF. The genes are TRBV9 and TRBJ2-1, with D perhaps matching TRBD1 or TRBD2 (5 bases each). CDR3 length: 16 amino acids. Trimming cost V 4 bases and J 0 bases, with 14 bases left between them. Germline loops: CDR1 SGDLS, CDR2 YYNGEE.

The V call is TRBV7-2, the J call TRBJ2-7; 7 positions match TRBD2. Unmatched junction bases numbered 6, after V lost 1 base and J lost 3 bases. The germline CDR1 and CDR2 sequences are SGHTA and FQGNSA. The CDR3 runs 15 residues. The DNA of the CDR3 is TGTGCCAGCAGCTTAGTTGGCGGGAGCAACTACGAGCAGTACTTC. Its translation: CASSLVGGSNYEQYF.

This rearrangement joins TRBV9 to TRBJ2-5; TRBD2 aligns across 12 bases. CDR1 and CDR2 (germline): SGDLS, YYNGEE. The V segment lost 2 bases and the J segment 2 bases; nucleotides outside the gene matches: 4. CDR3 length: 16 amino acids. DNA for the CDR3: TGTGCCAGCAGCGTTACCGGGACTAGCGGGCAAGAGACCCAGTACTTC. Translation gives CASSVTGTSGQETQYF.

A few counts support this clone. The chain uses TRBV7-9 and TRBJ2-1; 7 bases match TRBD2. With 5 bases clipped from V and 0 bases from J, the junction kept 7 bases outside the gene matches. The CDR3 covers 16 residues. The germline CDR1 and CDR2 sequences are SEHNR and FQNEAQ (reference sequence). The CDR3, as DNA: TGTGCCAGCAGCCCGAGGGACTACACCTCCTACAATGAGCAGTTCTTC. This codes for CASSPRDYTSYNEQFF.

The rearrangement links TRBV5-4 to TRBJ2-3; 9 bases are a match to TRBD2. CDR1 SGHNT and CDR2 YYREEE come from the germline V gene (reference sequence). The CDR3 runs 15 residues. V lost 2 bases to trimming and J lost 2 bases; unmatched junction nucleotides: 3. CDR3 loop: CASSFLAGSTDTQYF. The CDR3 DNA follows: TGTGCCAGCAGCTTTCTAGCGGGATCCACAGATACGCAGTATTTT.

Here the CDR3 DNA reads TGTGCCAGCAGTTTATGGCGGGGGAGTTACAATGAGCAGTTCTTC. Its protein product is CASSLWRGSYNEQFF. V is TRBV28 and J is TRBJ2-1; TRBD2 aligns across 7 bases. The germline V gene encodes CDR1 MDHEN and CDR2 SYDVKM. The CDR3 totals 15 residues. With 0 bases clipped from V and 4 bases from J, the junction kept 3 bases outside the gene matches.

The genes are TRBV9 and TRBJ2-1; the D gene could be TRBD1 or TRBD2 (5 bases each). The CDR3 covers 14 residues. Germline V gene data show CDR1 as SGDLS and CDR2 as YYNGEE. The V end lost 3 bases, the J end lost 4 bases, and 11 bases lay between the germline ends. The chain's CDR3 is CASSAPGRYNEQFF. Written as DNA, the CDR3 is TGTGCCAGCAGCGCACCGGGACGGTACAATGAGCAGTTCTTC. Supplemented by reference TRBV9 and TRBJ2-1, the full variable domain reads DSGVTQTPKHLITATGQRVTLRCSPRSGDLSVYWYQQSLDQGLQFLIQYYNGEERAKGNILERFSAQQFPDLHSELNLSSLELGDSALYFCASSAPGRYNEQFFGPGTRLTVL.

The chain combines TRBV27 with TRBJ2-7; D tentatively reads TRBD1 or TRBD2 (6 bases each). This CDR3 has 14 residues. Trimming stripped 0 bases from V and 4 bases from J, with 10 bases between. Germline CDR1 and CDR2: MNHEY and SMNVEV (reference sequence). The CDR3: CASSLSGGLYEQYF. The CDR3 DNA is TGTGCCAGCAGTTTATCAGGGGGGCTATACGAGCAGTACTTC.

V is TRBV9 and J is TRBJ2-7; TRBD1 matches at 8 bases. Germline-derived CDR1 and CDR2 are SGDLS and YYNGEE. V trimming: 3 bases; J trimming: 3 bases; junction bases outside the gene matches: 8. This CDR3 spans 15 amino acids. CDR3 sequence reads: CASSGGQGRDYEQYF. The CDR3, as DNA: TGTGCCAGCAGCGGAGGACAGGGAAGAGACTACGAGCAGTACTTC. Complete variable domain (other parts from reference TRBV9 and TRBJ2-7): DSGVTQTPKHLITATGQRVTLRCSPRSGDLSVYWYQQSLDQGLQFLIQYYNGEERAKGNILERFSAQQFPDLHSELNLSSLELGDSALYFCASSGGQGRDYEQYFGPGTRLTVT.

The chain combines TRBV7-3 with TRBJ2-4, with 8 nucleotides matching TRBD1. Germline values: CDR1 SGHTA, CDR2 FQGTGA. The CDR3 spans 17 residues. The V and J ends lost 10 bases and 0 bases, in that order; junction bases with no gene match: 14. The CDR3 sequence is CATPEHRDRRAKNIQYF. The CDR3 nucleotides are TGTGCCACCCCCGAACACCGGGACAGGAGAGCCAAAAACATTCAGTACTTC.

The chain carries TRBV18 and TRBJ2-3; D possibly corresponds to TRBD2 (6 bases). The CDR3 consists of 14 residues. V dropped 4 bases and J dropped 1 base, with 9 bases sitting between them. The germline V gene has CDR1 KGHSH and CDR2 LQKENI. CDR3 DNA: TGTGCCAGCTCACTAGCTAGCGGCACAGATACGCAGTATTTT. As protein: CASSLASGTDTQYF.

CDR3 sequence (DNA): TGTGCCAGCAGCTTAGCGGAGGACGAGCAGTACTTC. This sequence encodes CASSLAEDEQYF. The rearrangement uses TRBV7-6 and TRBJ2-7; TRBD2 might be the D (5 bases). CDR3 length: 12 residues. V lost 0 bases, J lost 5 bases, and 5 bases lay in between. The V gene's germline CDR1 is SGHVS and CDR2 FNYEAQ.

The V and J genes are TRBV9 and TRBJ2-3, with a weak D call TRBD1 (7 bases). Trimming shortened V by 2 bases and J by 1 base, and 14 bases separated the two germline ends. The CDR3 spans 16 residues. Germline V CDR1 and CDR2: SGDLS, YYNGEE. CDR3 sequence reads: CASSVGGGGGTDTQYF. The CDR3 coding sequence is TGTGCCAGCAGCGTTGGAGGGGGCGGCGGCACAGATACGCAGTATTTT.

The CDR3 reads CASSLAPAGLAIYNEQFF. The CDR3, as DNA: TGTGCCAGCAGCTTAGCGCCTGCCGGACTAGCGATTTACAATGAGCAGTTCTTC. The chain combines TRBV7-6 with TRBJ2-1; 9 nucleotides match TRBD2. The germline V gene encodes CDR1 SGHVS and CDR2 FNYEAQ. This CDR3 comprises 18 residues. Losses at the gene ends were 0 bases for V and 4 bases for J; bases not matched to a gene: 10. Full variable domain (missing parts from reference TRBV7-6 and TRBJ2-1): GAGVSQSPRYKVTKRGQDVALRCDPISGHVSLYWYRQALGQGPEFLTYFNYEAQQDKSGLPNDRFSAERPEGSISTLTIQRTEQRDSAMYRCASSLAPAGLAIYNEQFFGPGTRLTVL.

The chain has TRBV6-1 and TRBJ2-1; 8 bases fit TRBD1. Trimming at V came to 7 bases and at J to 9 bases, leaving 8 bases not matched to a gene. This CDR3 is 13 amino acids long. From germline, CDR1 is MNHNS and CDR2 SASEGT. CDR3 sequence reads: CASMTGAIGEQFF. CDR3 DNA: TGTGCCAGCATGACAGGGGCGATTGGTGAGCAGTTCTTC.

The chain joins TRBV11-3 to TRBJ2-3; tentative D call: TRBD1 (7 bases). Deletions cut 5 bases from V and 1 base from J, with 16 bases between. CDR1 and CDR2 (germline): SGHNT, YENEEA. The CDR3 totals 16 residues. This CDR3 is CASSPHTGEGTDTQYF. In DNA, the CDR3 is TGTGCCAGCAGCCCACATACAGGGGAGGGCACAGATACGCAGTATTTT.

The CDR3 here is CASSETSGSLRELFF. The CDR3 DNA follows: TGCGCCAGCAGCGAGACTAGCGGGAGTCTTCGGGAGCTGTTTTTT. This chain links TRBV5-1 with TRBJ2-2; TRBD2 agrees at 12 bases. The germline V gene has CDR1 SGHRS and CDR2 YFSETQ. This CDR3 contains 15 residues. V trimming: 4 bases; J trimming: 9 bases; junction bases outside the gene matches: 7. The complete variable domain, with remaining parts taken from reference TRBV5-1 and TRBJ2-2, reads KAGVTQTPRYLIKTRGQQVTLSCSPISGHRSVSWYQQTPGQGLQFLFEYFSETQRNKGNFPGRFSGRQFSNSRSEMNVSTLELGDSALYLCASSETSGSLRELFFGEGSRLTVL.